These 4 T cell receptor beta chains were all obtained from the same sample, sequenced in a study of T cells in Graves' hyperthyroidism and ophthalmopathy. The source material, RNA transcripts, was used to amplify TCR beta CDR3 regions. RT-PCR in the first round (using the HTBI primer set) targeted the TCR CDR3. In TCRdb, the multiplex PCR reads were re-called with MiXCR into one record per CDR3 protein. The table has over 300,000 distinct CDR3 sequences, roughly 13% seen once. Source material: blood. These receptors all stem from a middle-aged woman with Graves' ophthalmopathy.

In regard to this clonotype: Just one base apart from a much larger clone, this may be a read error. The rearrangement uses TRBV7-9 and TRBJ2-7; D might be TRBD1 (6 bases). This CDR3 is 14 amino acids long. CDR1 SEHNR and CDR2 FQNEAQ come from the germline V gene (reference sequence). CDR3 sequence reads: CASSLNGQTYDQYF. The CDR3 DNA reads TGTGCCAGCAGCTTAAACGGACAGACGTACGATCAGTACTTC.

This clonotype came up many times. The rearrangement uses TRBV5-5 and TRBJ2-3; D gene unclear. This CDR3 region has 14 residues. V was shortened by 3 bases and J by 1 base, with 9 bases between the two germline ends. Germline V lookup: CDR1 SGHKS, CDR2 YYEKEE (reference sequence). The CDR3 DNA is TGTGCCAGCAGCTCCGGCTGGGGCACAGATACGCAGTATTTT. As protein: CASSSGWGTDTQYF.

This clonotype was observed at least ten times. The chain links TRBV12-3 or TRBV12-4 to TRBJ2-5; unclear D gene. The CDR3 is 14 amino acids. Trimming removed 4 bases from V and 5 bases from J, with 14 bases in between. In DNA, the CDR3 is TGTGCCAGCAGTTCACCACAGAATCGGGAGACCCAGTACTTC. Protein sequence: CASSSPQNRETQYF.

This clonotype was seen ten or more times. V usage is TRBV7-8 and J usage is TRBJ2-5; 9 nucleotides align to TRBD1. The CDR3 extends over 15 amino acids. The ends lost 7 bases at V and 1 base at J; junction bases unmatched: 7. Per germline, CDR1 SGHVS and CDR2 FQNEAQ. The CDR3 sequence is CASNQEGQGQETQYF. The CDR3 DNA follows: TGTGCCAGCAACCAAGAGGGACAGGGCCAAGAGACCCAGTACTTC.